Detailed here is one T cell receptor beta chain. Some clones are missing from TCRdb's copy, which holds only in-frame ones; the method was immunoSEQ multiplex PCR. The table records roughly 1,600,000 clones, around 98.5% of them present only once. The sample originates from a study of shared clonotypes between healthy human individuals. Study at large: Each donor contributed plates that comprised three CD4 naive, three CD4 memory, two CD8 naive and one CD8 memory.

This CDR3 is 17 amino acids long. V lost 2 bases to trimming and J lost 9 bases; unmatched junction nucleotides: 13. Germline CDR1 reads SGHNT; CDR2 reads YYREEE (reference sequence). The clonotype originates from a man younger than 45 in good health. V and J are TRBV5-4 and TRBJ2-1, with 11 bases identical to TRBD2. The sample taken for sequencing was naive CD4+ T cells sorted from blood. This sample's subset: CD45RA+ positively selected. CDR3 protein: CASSFGPGLAGRSEQFF. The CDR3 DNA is TGTGCCAGCAGCTTCGGCCCCGGACTAGCGGGTCGGAGTGAGCAGTTCTTC.